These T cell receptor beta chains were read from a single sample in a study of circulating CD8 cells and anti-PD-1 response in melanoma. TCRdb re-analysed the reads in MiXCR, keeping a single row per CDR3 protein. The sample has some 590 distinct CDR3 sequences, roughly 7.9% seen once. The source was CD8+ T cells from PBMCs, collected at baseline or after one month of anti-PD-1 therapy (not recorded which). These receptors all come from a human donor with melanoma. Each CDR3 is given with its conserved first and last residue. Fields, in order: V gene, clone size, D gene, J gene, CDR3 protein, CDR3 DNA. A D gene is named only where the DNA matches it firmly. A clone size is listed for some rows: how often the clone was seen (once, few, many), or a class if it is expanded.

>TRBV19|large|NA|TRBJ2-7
CASAQTPNEQYF
TGTGCCAGTGCTCAGACCCCTAACGAGCAGTACTTC
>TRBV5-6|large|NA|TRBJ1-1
CASSLRGTEAFF
TGTGCCAGCAGCTTACGAGGCACTGAAGCTTTCTTT
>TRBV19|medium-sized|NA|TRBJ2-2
CASRALLGGAGELFF
TGTGCCAGTAGAGCCCTCCTCGGCGGAGCCGGGGAGCTGTTTTTT
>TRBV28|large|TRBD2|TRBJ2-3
CASSFPGTSGRTDTQYF
TGTGCCAGCAGTTTCCCGGGGACTAGCGGCCGCACAGATACGCAGTATTTT
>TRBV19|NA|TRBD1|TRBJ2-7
CASSTGGAGYEQYF
TGTGCCAGTAGTACAGGGGGCGCCGGATACGAGCAGTACTTC
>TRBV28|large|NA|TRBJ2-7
CASSLSGASGLYEQYF
TGTGCCAGCAGTTTGTCGGGGGCCTCGGGGCTCTACGAGCAGTACTTC
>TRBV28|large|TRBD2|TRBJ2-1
CASSPLAGGRYNEQFF
TGTGCCAGCAGTCCCCTAGCGGGAGGACGTTACAATGAGCAGTTCTTC
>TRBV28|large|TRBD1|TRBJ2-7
CASSRRDRLNEQYF
TGTGCCAGCAGCCGCAGGGACAGGCTCAACGAGCAGTACTTC
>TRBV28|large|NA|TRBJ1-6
CASSSAGRPDSPLHF
TGTGCCAGCAGTTCGGCCGGGAGACCAGATTCACCCCTCCACTTT
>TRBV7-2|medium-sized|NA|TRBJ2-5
CASSLREFETQYF
TGTGCCAGCAGCCTAAGGGAATTCGAGACCCAGTACTTC
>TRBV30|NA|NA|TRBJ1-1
CAREWGPEAFF
TGTGCCCGCGAGTGGGGGCCTGAAGCTTTCTTT
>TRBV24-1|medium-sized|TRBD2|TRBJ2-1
CATSDLISGINEQFF
TGTGCCACCAGTGATTTGATTAGCGGGATTAATGAGCAGTTCTTC
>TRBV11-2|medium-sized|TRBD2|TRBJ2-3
CASSLDPGGHTQYF
TGTGCCAGCAGCTTAGATCCGGGGGGGCATACGCAGTATTTT
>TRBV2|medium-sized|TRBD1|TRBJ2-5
CAREGQLQETQYF
TGTGCCAGAGAGGGACAGCTCCAAGAGACCCAGTACTTC
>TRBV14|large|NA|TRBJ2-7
CASGETSYEQYF
TGTGCCAGCGGGGAGACCTCCTACGAGCAGTACTTC
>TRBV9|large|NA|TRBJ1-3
CASSVGQLSSGNTIYF
TGTGCCAGCAGCGTAGGACAGTTAAGCTCTGGAAACACCATATATTTT
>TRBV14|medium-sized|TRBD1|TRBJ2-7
CASSQEYSTGGFREQYF
TGTGCCAGCAGCCAAGAATACTCGACAGGGGGATTTCGAGAGCAGTACTTC
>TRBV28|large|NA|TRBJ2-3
CASSLMGNTDTQYF
TGTGCCAGCAGTTTGATGGGAAACACAGATACGCAGTATTTT
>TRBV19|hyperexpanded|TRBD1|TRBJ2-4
CASIGDSRNIQYF
TGTGCCAGTATAGGGGACAGCCGAAACATTCAGTACTTC
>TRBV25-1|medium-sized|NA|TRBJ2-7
CASGDSYEQYF
TGTGCCAGCGGAGACTCCTACGAGCAGTACTTC
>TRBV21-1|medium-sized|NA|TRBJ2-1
CASHSLPGLAQSSPYNEQFF
TGTGCCAGTCATTCTCTCCCGGGACTAGCCCAATCGAGCCCATACAATGAGCAGTTCTTC
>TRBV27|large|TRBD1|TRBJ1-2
CASSQGALFGYTF
TGTGCCAGCAGTCAGGGGGCTCTATTCGGCTACACCTTC
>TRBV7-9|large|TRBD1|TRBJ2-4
CASSLGTGQGKNIQYF
TGTGCCAGCAGCTTAGGGACAGGGCAGGGAAAAAACATTCAGTACTTC
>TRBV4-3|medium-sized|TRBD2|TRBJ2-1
CASSQTSGEYNEQFF
TGCGCCAGCAGCCAGACTAGCGGGGAATACAATGAGCAGTTCTTC
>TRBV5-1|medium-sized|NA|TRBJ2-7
CASSLGRETYEQYF
TGCGCCAGCAGCTTGGGTCGAGAAACCTACGAGCAGTACTTC
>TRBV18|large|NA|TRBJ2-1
CASSWTGYYNEQFF
TGTGCCAGCTCGTGGACGGGGTATTACAATGAGCAGTTCTTC